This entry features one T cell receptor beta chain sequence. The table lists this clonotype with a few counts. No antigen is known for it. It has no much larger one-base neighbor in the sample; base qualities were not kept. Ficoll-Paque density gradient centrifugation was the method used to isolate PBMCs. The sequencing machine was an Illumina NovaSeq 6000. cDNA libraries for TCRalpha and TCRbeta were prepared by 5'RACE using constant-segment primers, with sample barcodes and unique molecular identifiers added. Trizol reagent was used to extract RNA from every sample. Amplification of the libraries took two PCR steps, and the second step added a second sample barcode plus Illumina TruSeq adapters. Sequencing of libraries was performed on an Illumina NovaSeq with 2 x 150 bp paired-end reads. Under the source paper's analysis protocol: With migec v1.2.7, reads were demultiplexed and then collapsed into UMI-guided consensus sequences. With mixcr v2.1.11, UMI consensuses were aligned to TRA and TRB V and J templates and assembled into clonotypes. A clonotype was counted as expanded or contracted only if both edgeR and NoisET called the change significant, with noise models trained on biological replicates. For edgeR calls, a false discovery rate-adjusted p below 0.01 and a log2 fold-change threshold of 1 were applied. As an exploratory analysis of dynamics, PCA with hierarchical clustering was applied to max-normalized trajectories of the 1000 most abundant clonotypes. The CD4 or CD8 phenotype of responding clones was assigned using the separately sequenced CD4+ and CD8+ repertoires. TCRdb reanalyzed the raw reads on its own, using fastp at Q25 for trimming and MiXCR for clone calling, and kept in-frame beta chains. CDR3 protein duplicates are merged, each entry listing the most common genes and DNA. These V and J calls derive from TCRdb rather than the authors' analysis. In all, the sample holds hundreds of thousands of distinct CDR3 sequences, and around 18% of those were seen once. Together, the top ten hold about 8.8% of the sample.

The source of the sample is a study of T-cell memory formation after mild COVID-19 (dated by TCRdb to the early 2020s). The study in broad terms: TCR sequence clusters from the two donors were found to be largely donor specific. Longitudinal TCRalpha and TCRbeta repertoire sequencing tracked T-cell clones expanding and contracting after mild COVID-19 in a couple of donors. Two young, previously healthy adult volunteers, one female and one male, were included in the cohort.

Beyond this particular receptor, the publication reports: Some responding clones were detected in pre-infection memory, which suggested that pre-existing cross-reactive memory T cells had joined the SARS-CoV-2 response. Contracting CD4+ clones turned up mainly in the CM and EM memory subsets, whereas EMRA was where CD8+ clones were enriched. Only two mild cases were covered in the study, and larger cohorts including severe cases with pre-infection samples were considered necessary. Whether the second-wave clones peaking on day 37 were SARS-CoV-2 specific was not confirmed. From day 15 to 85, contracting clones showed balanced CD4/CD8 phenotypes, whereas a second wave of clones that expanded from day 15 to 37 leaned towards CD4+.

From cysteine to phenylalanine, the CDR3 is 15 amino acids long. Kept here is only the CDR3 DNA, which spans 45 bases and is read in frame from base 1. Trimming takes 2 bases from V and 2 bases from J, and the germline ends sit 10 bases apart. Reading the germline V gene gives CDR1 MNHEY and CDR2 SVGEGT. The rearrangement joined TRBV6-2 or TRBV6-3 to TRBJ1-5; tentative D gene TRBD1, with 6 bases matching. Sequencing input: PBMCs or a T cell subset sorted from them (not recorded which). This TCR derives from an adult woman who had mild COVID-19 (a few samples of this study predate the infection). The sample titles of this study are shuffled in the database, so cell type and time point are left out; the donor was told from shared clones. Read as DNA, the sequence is TGTGCCAGCAGTTACACAGGGTTTGGCAATCAGCCCCAGCATTTT. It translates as CASSYTGFGNQPQHF.